This T cell receptor beta chain was recovered during a study of blood T cell repertoires in COVID-19. Across the study: Sites in the United States, Italy and Spain provided acute and convalescent COVID-19 samples. T cells, B-cell-depleted T cells, or PBMCs provided the cDNA or gDNA that served as material.

Per the original methods: Estimates of nucleated cell counts were drawn from the amplification of reference gene primers. Profiled with immunoSEQ multiplex PCR; TCRdb holds only in-frame clones, not every one. V and J calls plus clone size are reproduced from that table; the DNA served to infer D and trimming. The table lists 75,000 to 95,000 clones, more than 65% of them singletons. Per germline, CDR1 LNHDA and CDR2 SQIVND (reference sequence). The CDR3 contains 13 residues. V was clipped by 10 bases and J by 3 bases, with 12 bases between them. This receptor was obtained from a woman older than 75 with active or convalescent COVID-19. The sequenced sample consisted of peripheral blood. The gene calls are TRBV19 and TRBJ2-2, with D tentatively TRBD2 (5 bases). The DNA for the CDR3 is TGTGCCACCAGCGGCGCCTACACCGGGGAGCTGTTTTTT. The encoded protein is CATSGAYTGELFF.